This T cell receptor (beta chain) was obtained from a study of blood T cell repertoires in COVID-19. Across the whole study: The samples span acute and convalescent COVID-19 from the United States, Italy and Spain. PBMCs, B-cell-depleted T cells, or T cells provided the cDNA or gDNA that made up the material.

Trimming removed 4 bases at V and 5 bases at J, with 14 bases between. Looked up from germline, CDR1 is SGHTA and CDR2 is FQGTGA. CDR3 length: 14 residues. The authors' processing: How many nucleated cells were present was estimated from reference gene primer amplification. TCRdb keeps only in-frame clones here, not all; method: immunoSEQ multiplex PCR. The V and J calls and clone size were taken over from that table, and D and trimming were inferred from the DNA. The top ten clones hold roughly 8.6% of a sample with approximately 250,000 clones, over 75% of them seen once. The sequenced sample was peripheral blood. V usage is TRBV7-3 and J usage is TRBJ1-1; TRBD1 is a possible D gene (6 bases). The source is a human donor in a cohort sampled during active COVID-19. The CDR3: CASSSGQIGTEAFF. CDR3 nucleotides: TGTGCCAGCAGCTCAGGACAGATAGGTACTGAAGCTTTCTTT.